A selection of T cell receptor beta chains follows, all from one sample in a study of cytomegalovirus exposure and HLA in healthy donors. Here immunoSEQ multiplex PCR was the method, and the copy in TCRdb shows in-frame clones only, minus some. The table lists about 150,000 clones, about three quarters of them singletons. Sequencing input: PBMCs. The origin of the receptors is a man younger than 35 in good health and CMV-seronegative. CDR3s include the opening cysteine and the closing phenylalanine or tryptophan. The D gene is left open where the match is weak. The listing skips clone size in some rows; elsewhere it reads once, few, many or a size class.

V gene	J gene	clone size	D gene	CDR3 protein	CDR3 DNA
TRBV11-2	TRBJ2-1	NA	TRBD2	CASSPGRVSYNEQFF	TGTGCCAGCAGCCCCGGGAGGGTTTCCTACAATGAGCAGTTCTTC
TRBV12-5	TRBJ2-7	NA	NA	CASGLRSGAFHYEQYF	TGTGCTAGTGGTTTAAGGTCAGGGGCCTTCCACTACGAGCAGTACTTC
TRBV4-3	TRBJ1-2	NA	NA	CASSQDRSQGKGYTF	TGCGCCAGCAGCCAAGATAGGTCCCAGGGTAAAGGCTACACCTTC
TRBV5-4	TRBJ2-7	few	TRBD1	CASSLIRTGGDEQYF	TGTGCCAGCAGCTTGATAAGGACAGGGGGAGACGAGCAGTACTTC
TRBV2	TRBJ2-5	few	NA	CASSRGQETQYF	TGTGCCAGCTCCCGGGGCCAAGAGACCCAGTACTTC
TRBV19	TRBJ2-7	NA	TRBD1	CASTPQQGAEQYF	TGTGCCAGTACCCCCCAACAGGGGGCGGAGCAGTACTTC
TRBV27	TRBJ1-2	NA	TRBD1	CASRLTGVLNYGYTF	TGTGCCAGCAGACTTACAGGGGTACTAAACTATGGCTACACCTTC
TRBV6-5	TRBJ2-7	once	TRBD2	CASSGTSQWEQYF	TGTGCCAGCAGTGGGACTAGCCAGTGGGAGCAGTACTTC
TRBV7-2	TRBJ2-7	NA	NA	CASSSGVSYEQYF	TGTGCCAGCAGCTCCGGGGTTTCCTACGAGCAGTACTTC
TRBV4-1	TRBJ2-1	once	TRBD2	CASSQQLAGDRDNEQFF	TGCGCCAGCAGCCAACAACTAGCGGGAGATCGAGACAATGAGCAGTTCTTC
TRBV28	TRBJ2-7	NA	TRBD1	CASSPRQGVNEQYF	TGTGCCAGCAGTCCGCGACAGGGAGTGAACGAGCAGTACTTC
TRBV30	TRBJ2-1	NA	NA	CAWSPRLAFEQFF	TGTGCCTGGAGTCCAAGACTGGCATTCGAGCAGTTCTTC
TRBV7-9	TRBJ2-1	NA	NA	CASSLVRDLHYNEQFF	TGTGCCAGCAGCTTGGTCAGGGACTTGCACTACAATGAGCAGTTCTTC
TRBV9	TRBJ2-2	NA	TRBD2	CASSVGPYREGQVGELFF	TGTGCCAGCAGCGTAGGCCCCTATAGGGAGGGCCAGGTCGGGGAGCTGTTTTTT
TRBV18	TRBJ2-5	NA	NA	CASLSDSQTQYF	TGTGCCAGCTTATCGGACAGTCAGACCCAGTACTTC
TRBV7-8	TRBJ2-1	few	TRBD2	CASTGVGLGPYNEQFF	TGTGCCAGCACCGGCGTGGGACTAGGCCCCTACAATGAGCAGTTCTTC
TRBV6-1	TRBJ2-7	NA	NA	CASSEGQTYEQYF	TGTGCCAGCAGTGAAGGGCAGACCTACGAGCAGTACTTC
TRBV6-5	TRBJ2-3	few	TRBD2	CASSSSGGETDTQYF	TGTGCCAGCAGTTCTAGCGGAGGGGAAACAGATACGCAGTATTTT
TRBV4-3	TRBJ2-1	NA	TRBD1	CASSQNPTGGNEQFF	TGCGCCAGCAGCCAGAACCCGACAGGGGGCAATGAGCAGTTCTTC
TRBV30	TRBJ1-4	NA	NA	CAWSVWAGGVGEKLFF	TGTGCCTGGAGTGTATGGGCAGGCGGGGTGGGGGAAAAACTGTTTTTT
TRBV27	TRBJ2-7	NA	NA	CASSLRRQKEQYF	TGTGCCAGCAGTCTCCGCCGACAGAAAGAGCAGTACTTC
TRBV27	TRBJ1-1	NA	NA	CASSLNGNTEAFF	TGTGCCAGCAGTTTGAACGGGAACACTGAAGCTTTCTTT
TRBV5-1	TRBJ2-2	NA	TRBD2	CASSLAGGAAGELFF	TGCGCCAGCAGCTTGGCCGGGGGGGCAGCCGGGGAGCTGTTTTTT
TRBV9	TRBJ2-3	NA	TRBD2	CASSVMAGGADTQYF	TGTGCCAGCAGCGTAATGGCGGGAGGGGCAGATACGCAGTATTTT
TRBV27	TRBJ1-2	NA	TRBD1	CASSFDRAAYGYTF	TGTGCCAGCAGCTTCGACAGGGCTGCCTATGGCTACACCTTC
TRBV27	TRBJ2-7	NA	NA	CASSRLGGIYEQYF	TGTGCCAGCAGCCGCCTTGGAGGGATCTACGAGCAGTACTTC
TRBV5-1	TRBJ1-1	NA	NA	CASSLIGASTEAFF	TGCGCCAGCAGCCTGATAGGGGCGTCCACTGAAGCTTTCTTT